The 29 T cell receptor beta chains below come from one sample, sequenced in a study of T cells after yellow fever vaccination. TCRdb re-analysed the 5' RACE reads in MiXCR, keeping a single row per CDR3 protein. There are fewer than 400,000 distinct CDR3 sequences in the sample; around 10% occur only once, and 3% to 4% lies in the top ten. Sample: CD4+ T cells sorted from PBMCs, taken 45 days after the yellow fever booster vaccination. All receptors derive from a man aged 18 to 35 who received the YFV17D yellow fever vaccine.

This clonotype was observed many times. The chain joins TRBV9 to TRBJ2-5; 9 positions match TRBD1. V lost 4 bases and J lost 1; bases outside the gene matches: 2. The CDR3 totals 14 residues. Germline CDR1 and CDR2: SGDLS and YYNGEE. As DNA, the CDR3 is TGTGCCAGCAGCCCGACAGGGGGCCAAGAGACCCAGTACTTC. The encoded protein is CASSPTGGQETQYF.

The gene calls are TRBV5-1 and TRBJ1-5; 9 bases agree with TRBD1. The CDR3 covers 16 residues. Germline CDR1 and CDR2: SGHRS and YFSETQ. J lost 7 bases, V lost 4 bases, and 12 bases had no gene match. CDR3 bases: TGCGCCAGCAGCCTGAACCCGGGGACAGGGATGCAGCCCCAGCATTTT. Amino acid sequence: CASSLNPGTGMQPQHF.

For this clonotype: A junction end diverges from the germline sequence, so it may reflect a read error. This chain connects TRBV5-1 to TRBJ2-7; the match to TRBD2 covers 9 bases. CDR1 is SGHRS, CDR2 YFSETQ, per germline. The CDR3 consists of 14 residues. The CDR3 DNA sequence: TGCGCCAGCAGCTCTAGCGGGGCCACCTACGATCAGTACTTC. Translated: CASSSSGATYDQYF.

This clonotype occurred many times. V usage is TRBV5-1 and J usage is TRBJ1-1; D may be TRBD1 (5 bases). The CDR3 is made up of 15 amino acids. Germline V CDR1 and CDR2: SGHRS, YFSETQ. The V gene lost 3 bases and the J gene lost 4 bases, with 16 bases spanning the gap. CDR3 sequence reads: CASSSLGVEGTEAFF. CDR3 DNA: TGCGCCAGCAGCTCGTTGGGGGTCGAGGGCACTGAAGCTTTCTTT.

This clonotype occurred many times. The rearrangement links TRBV12-3 or TRBV12-4 to TRBJ2-4; D perhaps matches TRBD1 (6 bases). Trimming cost V 2 bases and J 7 bases, with 6 bases left between them. CDR3 length: 12 amino acids. In DNA, the CDR3 is TGTGCCAGCAGTTTACAGGGGAACATTCAGTACTTC. This translates into CASSLQGNIQYF.

In its sample, this clonotype was seen a few times. The CDR3 bases are TGTGCCAGCAGTTACTCGATCCCCCAGCCCCAGCATTTT. Translating it yields CASSYSIPQPQHF. This chain joins TRBV6-6 and TRBJ1-5, with no clear D. From germline, CDR1 is MNHNY and CDR2 SVGAGI (reference sequence). There are 13 residues in the CDR3. Trimming stripped 0 bases from V and 7 bases from J, with 7 bases between.

The V gene is TRBV4-2, the J gene TRBJ2-7; TRBD1 is a possible D gene (5 bases). The CDR3 is 15 amino acids. CDR1 LGHNA and CDR2 YNFKEQ come from the germline V gene. The V gene lost 0 bases and the J gene lost 5 bases, with 14 bases spanning the gap. CDR3 DNA sequence: TGTGCCAGCAGCCAAGAATTGGCAGGGTACAACGAGCAGTACGTC. Protein product: CASSQELAGYNEQYV.

The chain couples TRBV20-1 to TRBJ2-1, with 9 positions matching TRBD1. The CDR3 has 14 amino acids. The V gene end was trimmed by 6 bases and the J gene end by 0 bases; junction bases not matched to a gene: 3. Germline CDR1 reads DFQATT; CDR2 reads SNEGSKA (reference sequence). CDR3 amino acids: CSARTGVSYNEQFF. CDR3 coding DNA: TGCAGTGCCCGGACAGGGGTCTCCTACAATGAGCAGTTCTTC.

The chain uses TRBV12-3 or TRBV12-4 and TRBJ2-5, with D perhaps being TRBD1 or TRBD2 (5 bases each). This CDR3 region has 14 residues. V was trimmed by 6 bases and J by 9 bases, leaving 20 bases between them. The CDR3 bases are TGTGCCAGCAGCCTCGGGGCGTCATTAGGGTCCCAGTACTTC. Residues: CASSLGASLGSQYF.

This clonotype has a handful of counts. This CDR3 is CASSYRGGGYEQYF. CDR3 nucleotide sequence: TGTGCCAGCAGTTACCGAGGGGGAGGCTACGAGCAGTACTTC. V is TRBV6-5 and J is TRBJ2-7, with D perhaps being TRBD1 or TRBD2 (6 bases each). The CDR3 spans 14 residues. Germline CDR1 is MNHEY and CDR2 is SVGAGI. V was clipped by 2 bases and J by 3 bases, with 11 bases between them.

The sample holds a few counts of this clonotype. V is TRBV25-1 and J is TRBJ1-6; maybe TRBD1 (5 bases). V was pared by 3 bases and J by 7 bases, with 16 bases between. Germline assignment: CDR1 MGHDK and CDR2 SYGVNS. The CDR3 consists of 16 residues. The CDR3 here is CASSEYRGRVNSPLHF. As DNA, the CDR3 is TGTGCCAGCAGTGAGTATAGGGGCAGAGTAAATTCACCCCTCCACTTT.

V is TRBV5-1 and J is TRBJ2-7; a possible D gene is TRBD1 (6 bases). CDR3 size: 13 residues. Germline V gene data show CDR1 as SGHRS and CDR2 as YFSETQ. Trimming pared 0 bases from V and 4 bases from J, leaving 8 bases between. The CDR3 sequence is CASSLAGQYEQYF. The CDR3 coding sequence is TGCGCCAGCAGCTTGGCCGGACAGTACGAGCAGTACTTC.

V and J are TRBV5-1 and TRBJ1-1; 9 bases are a match to TRBD1. The CDR3 totals 14 residues. Germline V lookup: CDR1 SGHRS, CDR2 YFSETQ. V was clipped by 0 bases and J by 5 bases; unmatched bases: 2. CDR3 sequence: CASSLAGQGTEAFF. The CDR3 DNA follows: TGCGCCAGCAGCTTGGCAGGACAGGGGACTGAAGCTTTCTTT.

The chain combines TRBV7-2 with TRBJ1-5, with TRBD1 as a possible D gene (5 bases). Germline V CDR1 and CDR2: SGHTA, FQGNSA. There are 18 residues in the CDR3. V was trimmed by 5 bases and J by 2 bases, leaving 22 bases between them. CDR3 protein: CASSLRPGLVGGNQPQHF. Here the CDR3 DNA reads TGTGCCAGCAGCCTAAGACCGGGGCTGGTCGGCGGCAATCAGCCCCAGCATTTT.

This clonotype has ten or more counts. The chain links TRBV5-4 to TRBJ1-1, with a possible D match to TRBD1 (5 bases). The CDR3 contains 13 residues. The germline V gene encodes CDR1 SGHNT and CDR2 YYREEE (reference sequence). V was shortened by 3 bases and J by 1 base, with 7 bases between the two germline ends. The CDR3 sequence is CASSSTANTEAFF. The CDR3 nucleotides read TGTGCCAGCAGCTCGACAGCGAACACTGAAGCTTTCTTT.

V and J are TRBV12-3 or TRBV12-4 and TRBJ2-5; D remains unclear. The germline V and J ends were trimmed by 0 bases and 5 bases, with 13 bases remaining between them. The CDR3 spans 15 residues. CDR3 region: CASSLALLVSETQYF. The CDR3 DNA sequence: TGTGCCAGCAGTTTAGCGCTCCTGGTATCTGAGACCCAGTACTTC.

The chain is built from TRBV28 and TRBJ2-7; TRBD1 matches at 10 bases. This CDR3 spans 13 amino acids. Per the germline V gene, CDR1 is MDHEN and CDR2 is SYDVKM. The J segment lost 7 bases and the V segment lost 8 bases, leaving 8 bases of the junction unmatched. CDR3: CASSTGGRGEQYV. In nucleotides, the CDR3 is TGTGCCAGCTCGACAGGGGGCCGAGGTGAGCAGTACGTC.

This clonotype was observed many times. The gene calls are TRBV18 and TRBJ2-3, with D uncertain. V gave up 2 bases and J gave up 1 base, with 7 bases separating them. Germline values: CDR1 KGHSH, CDR2 LQKENI. The CDR3 is 14 residues long. The CDR3 loop reads CASSPFPGTDTQYF. For the CDR3, the DNA is TGTGCCAGCTCACCATTTCCGGGCACAGATACGCAGTATTTT. The full variable domain, in which reference TRBV18 and TRBJ2-3 provide the parts outside the CDR3, is NAGVMQNPRHLVRRRGQEARLRCSPMKGHSHVYWYRQLPEEGLKFMVYLQKENIIDESGMPKERFSAEFPKEGPSILRIQQVVRGDSAAYFCASSPFPGTDTQYFGPGTRLTVL.

J is TRBJ2-7 and V is TRBV7-2, with D possibly being TRBD1 (6 bases). Germline lookup yields CDR1 SGHTA and CDR2 FQGNSA. Trimming pared 1 base from V and 4 bases from J, leaving 11 bases between. The CDR3 extends over 14 amino acids. DNA of the CDR3: TGTGCCAGCAGCTTAGTCCAGGGGACATACGAGCAGTACTTC. Translating gives CASSLVQGTYEQYF.

V and J are TRBV9 and TRBJ1-5; D unclear. The ends were cut back, 0 bases at V and 4 bases at J, with 11 bases in the middle. This CDR3 contains 15 residues. The germline V gene encodes CDR1 SGDLS and CDR2 YYNGEE. Here the CDR3 reads CASSVGSGRNQPQHF. CDR3 nucleotide sequence: TGTGCCAGCAGCGTAGGGTCGGGGAGGAATCAGCCCCAGCATTTT.

This clonotype was recorded at least ten times. The V and J genes are TRBV20-1 and TRBJ2-1; possible D gene TRBD2, 7 bases. Germline V CDR1 and CDR2: DFQATT, SNEGSKA (reference sequence). Between the trimmed V and J ends, which lost 4 bases and 3 bases, there was a span of 13 bases. The CDR3 is made up of 14 amino acids. The CDR3 DNA sequence: TGCAGTGCTATGGGGGGGGCTGTCTACAATGAGCAGTTCTTC. This gives the protein CSAMGGAVYNEQFF.

This clonotype appeared many times. V gene TRBV7-2 combines with J gene TRBJ2-3; D gene ambiguous. The CDR3 covers 13 residues. Germline lookup yields CDR1 SGHTA and CDR2 FQGNSA. The V end was cut by 0 bases, the J end by 5 bases, with 6 bases between. The CDR3 reads CASSLAIKDTQYF. In DNA form, the CDR3 reads TGTGCCAGCAGCTTAGCCATCAAAGATACGCAGTATTTT.

V gene TRBV28 combines with J gene TRBJ2-2; D is unresolved. V was pared by 0 bases and J by 3 bases, with 2 bases between. Germline values: CDR1 MDHEN, CDR2 SYDVKM. The CDR3 sequence is 13 residues long. The CDR3, as DNA: TGTGCCAGCAGTTTATGGTACACCGGGGAGCTGTTTTTT. Translated, it gives CASSLWYTGELFF.

This clonotype was recorded only once. V and J are TRBV3-1 and TRBJ1-2; D unclear. This CDR3 region has 16 residues. Germline lookup yields CDR1 LGHDT and CDR2 YNNKEL (reference sequence). V lost 0 bases and J 2 bases, leaving 13 bases between the germline ends. The CDR3: CASSQDESSLNYGYTF. CDR3 bases: TGTGCCAGCAGCCAAGATGAAAGCAGCCTAAACTATGGCTACACCTTC.

J is TRBJ1-6 and V is TRBV5-1; 7 bases align to TRBD1. There are 14 residues in the CDR3. The junction had 5 bases not matched to a gene; V was cut back by 5 bases and J by 6 bases. Per germline, CDR1 SGHRS and CDR2 YFSETQ. CDR3 residues: CASRPGQLNSPLHF. In DNA, the CDR3 is TGCGCCAGCAGACCGGGACAGCTTAATTCACCCCTCCACTTT.

CDR3 residues: CASSVGTANTEAFF. The CDR3 region has the DNA TGCGCCAGCAGCGTGGGGACAGCGAACACTGAAGCTTTCTTT. The genes are TRBV5-1 and TRBJ1-1; TRBD1 matches 7 bases. This CDR3 has 14 amino acids. V was pared by 4 bases and J by 1 base, with 4 bases of the junction left unmatched. CDR1 is SGHRS and CDR2 is YFSETQ in the germline V gene. The full variable domain, rest sourced from reference TRBV5-1 and TRBJ1-1, is KAGVTQTPRYLIKTRGQQVTLSCSPISGHRSVSWYQQTPGQGLQFLFEYFSETQRNKGNFPGRFSGRQFSNSRSEMNVSTLELGDSALYLCASSVGTANTEAFFGQGTRLTVV.

V is TRBV6-6 and J is TRBJ2-3; a weak D match, TRBD2 (6 bases). The CDR3 sequence is 14 residues long. V dropped 6 bases and J dropped 2 bases, with 12 bases sitting between them. Germline CDR1 MNHNY, CDR2 SVGAGI (reference sequence). The CDR3 nucleotides read TGTGCCAGCAGGGGCGCGGGAATCACAGATACGCAGTATTTT. This encodes CASRGAGITDTQYF.

The chain joins TRBV28 to TRBJ1-3, with D possibly being TRBD1 (5 bases). In germline, CDR1 is MDHEN, CDR2 SYDVKM. This CDR3 has 14 residues. Trimming shortened V by 6 bases and J by 2 bases, and 11 bases separated the two germline ends. The CDR3 nucleotides read TGTGCCAGCAGGCCCGGGGGTCCTGGAAACACCATATATTTT. Translation: CASRPGGPGNTIYF. Variable domain in full (rest from reference TRBV28 and TRBJ1-3): DVKVTQSSRYLVKRTGEKVFLECVQDMDHENMFWYRQDPGLGLRLIYFSYDVKMKEKGDIPEGYSVSREKKERFSLILESASTNQTSMYLCASRPGGPGNTIYFGEGSWLTVV.

The V call is TRBV30, the J call TRBJ2-7; the match to TRBD1 covers 7 bases. J lost 2 bases, V lost 2 bases, and 6 bases had no gene match. CDR3 length: 14 amino acids. Germline-derived CDR1 and CDR2 are GTSNPN and SVGIG (reference sequence). CDR3 in DNA: TGTGCCTGGAGTCTAGGGACAGCCACCTACGAGCAGTACTTC. This gives the protein CAWSLGTATYEQYF.